A selection of T cell receptor beta chains follows, all from one sample in a study of regulatory T cells in long-lasting Graves disease. Using its own MiXCR run on the multiplex PCR reads, TCRdb lists one record per CDR3 protein. The data hold roughly 520,000 distinct CDR3 sequences, with 12% observed a single time. The data were also submitted as part of a second study, on T cells in Graves' hyperthyroidism and ophthalmopathy.

The sequences come from peripheral blood mononuclear cells (PBMCs), collected at new diagnosis, from a patient treated with antithyroid drugs. The origin of the receptors is a woman in her twenties or thirties with Graves disease. Each CDR3 is given with its conserved first and last residue. A D gene is named only where the DNA matches it firmly. Only some rows state a clone size, as once, few, many or a class for expanded clones.

.	TRBJ1-4	TRBV7-9	.	TGTGCCAGCAGCCCCTGGGCAGGGAATGAAAAACTGTTTTTT	CASSPWAGNEKLFF
.	TRBJ2-7	TRBV28	.	TGTGCCAGCAGTTTGCCAAGCTCCTACGAGCAGTACTTC	CASSLPSSYEQYF
.	TRBJ1-1	TRBV9	many	TGTGCCAGCAGCGCTGGGGTAGGGGTTGGCACTGAAGCTTTCTTT	CASSAGVGVGTEAFF
.	TRBJ2-1	TRBV20-1	.	TGCAGTGCTAGCGAATTAAGCTCCTACAATGAGCAGTTCTTC	CSASELSSYNEQFF
.	TRBJ1-1	TRBV5-1	.	TGCGCCAGCAGGGGAGAAGGCCAGTCGACTGAAGCTTTCTTT	CASRGEGQSTEAFF
.	TRBJ2-1	TRBV18	many	TGTGCCAGCTCACGGGGGGACTCCGACAATGAGCAGTTCTTC	CASSRGDSDNEQFF
.	TRBJ2-7	TRBV12-5	.	TGTGCTAGTGGTTTGGGTCTGGGAGGAAACGAGCAGTACTTC	CASGLGLGGNEQYF
TRBD1	TRBJ1-1	TRBV20-1	.	TGCAGTGCTAGAGGGACAGGGGCCGTGAACACTGAAGCTTTCTTT	CSARGTGAVNTEAFF
TRBD2	TRBJ2-1	TRBV7-8	few	TGTGCCGGCAGGTATCCCGGGGGGGATGAGCAGTTCTTC	CAGRYPGGDEQFF
.	TRBJ1-1	TRBV29-1	few	TGCAGCGTCGTTAATTATCGGGTAGGGTTGAACACTGAAGCTTTCTTT	CSVVNYRVGLNTEAFF
.	TRBJ2-7	TRBV28	few	TGTGCCACCCTATCCCTCGTCACAAGCTCCTACGAGCAGTACTTC	CATLSLVTSSYEQYF
.	TRBJ2-3	TRBV19	many	TGTGCCAGTAGGAGGAACGGGGGTGCAGATACGCAGTATTTT	CASRRNGGADTQYF
.	TRBJ1-3	TRBV2	many	TGTGCCAGCAGTTTAGCGTACTCAACTGGAAACACCATATATTTT	CASSLAYSTGNTIYF